This T cell receptor beta chain was sequenced in a study of immune cell composition in non-small cell lung cancer. Overall study findings and caveats: Lung adenocarcinomas had lower top 10 clone scores and clonality than squamous tumours.

About this clone itself: As yet, its antigen is unknown.

The CDR3 loop spans 13 amino acids. The V gene's germline CDR1 is SNHLY and CDR2 FYNNEI. V gave up 7 bases and J gave up 7 bases, with 14 bases separating them. The repertoire was sequenced with immunoSEQ multiplex PCR; TCRdb's copy has only in-frame clones and lacks some. This repertoire shows about 3,200 clones, less than 85% found once; its top ten account for about a fifth. The clonotype comes from a human donor with non-small cell lung cancer. The chain is built from TRBV2 and TRBJ1-5; D not resolved. Sequencing was carried out using lung tumor tissue. In DNA, the CDR3 is TGTGCCAGCAATCAGGAAGGGAGGCAGCCCCAGCATTTT. Its protein is CASNQEGRQPQHF.